What follows are 19 T cell receptor beta chains derived from one specimen sequenced in a study of cytomegalovirus exposure and HLA in healthy donors. The PCR contained 60 Vbeta and 13 Jbeta primers. Data came from immunoSEQ multiplex PCR; TCRdb stores just in-frame clones and leaves some out. The data show about 140,000 clones, with roughly 80% seen just once and roughly 1% held by the top ten. Sequences were obtained from PBMCs. The receptors come from a man between 18 and 29 years old in good health and CMV-seronegative.

This chain uses TRBV19 with TRBJ2-2; a possible D gene is TRBD2 (5 bases). V was cut by 7 bases and J by 5 bases, with 20 bases left in between. Germline V gene sequence: CDR1 LNHDA, CDR2 SQIVND (reference sequence). This CDR3 is 16 amino acids long. Here the CDR3 reads CASTLRPQGRTGELFF. CDR3 bases: TGTGCCAGTACCTTAAGACCGCAAGGGAGAACCGGGGAGCTGTTTTTT.

The genes are TRBV7-2 and TRBJ2-7, with 10 bases lining up with TRBD1. The junction had 4 bases not matched to a gene; V was cut back by 0 bases and J by 2 bases. Germline lookup yields CDR1 SGHTA and CDR2 FQGNSA. There are 16 residues in the CDR3. In nucleotides, the CDR3 is TGTGCCAGCAGCTTAGCGGGACAGGGGTCCACCTACGAGCAGTACTTC. Translation: CASSLAGQGSTYEQYF.

The rearrangement uses TRBV10-2 and TRBJ1-2; no reliable D call. The CDR3 runs to 13 residues. V was clipped by 4 bases and J by 0 bases, with 6 bases between them. Germline V CDR1 and CDR2: WSHSY, SAAADI. CDR3 protein: CASSGGANYGYTF. In DNA form, the CDR3 reads TGCGCCAGCAGTGGGGGAGCTAACTATGGCTACACCTTC.

Only one count was recorded for this clone. The chain combines TRBV6-6 with TRBJ1-2, with D possibly matching TRBD1 (6 bases). Germline V CDR1 and CDR2: MNHNY, SVGAGI (reference sequence). This CDR3 comprises 14 residues. Trimming removed 7 bases from V and 5 bases from J, with 17 bases in between. The CDR3 sequence is CASTEQGTSYGYTF. CDR3 coding DNA: TGTGCCAGCACGGAGCAGGGGACCTCATATGGCTACACCTTC.

The chain carries TRBV25-1 and TRBJ1-1; the D is unclear. Trimming took off 10 bases at V and 8 bases at J, with 14 bases between the two ends. Looked up from germline, CDR1 is MGHDK and CDR2 is SYGVNS. The CDR3 has 11 amino acids. CDR3 amino acids: CAKPLYQEAFF. CDR3 sequence (DNA): TGTGCCAAGCCACTATATCAAGAAGCTTTCTTT.

This clone was recorded only once. V usage is TRBV6-6 and J usage is TRBJ1-3; 8 bases agree with TRBD1. V was clipped by 6 bases and J by 0 bases; unmatched bases: 7. Germline V gene data show CDR1 as MNHNY and CDR2 as SVGAGI (reference sequence). This CDR3 spans 16 amino acids. The CDR3 is CASRIGQGNSGNTIYF. The CDR3 DNA sequence: TGTGCCAGCAGGATAGGACAGGGAAACTCTGGAAACACCATATATTTT.

The gene calls are TRBV6-5 and TRBJ1-2; the match to TRBD1 covers 8 bases. CDR1 is MNHEY, CDR2 SVGAGI, per germline. J lost 5 bases, V lost 5 bases, and 7 bases had no gene match. The CDR3 covers 14 residues. CDR3 loop: CASSQLGTGYGYTF. DNA of the CDR3: TGTGCCAGCAGTCAACTGGGGACAGGTTATGGCTACACCTTC.

CDR3 sequence reads: CAWSVNMRGTEAFF. The CDR3 bases are TGTGCCTGGAGTGTTAATATGAGGGGGACAGAGGCTTTCTTT. This chain joins TRBV30 and TRBJ1-1; 7 bases match TRBD1. Trimming at V came to 0 bases and at J to 11 bases, leaving 12 bases not matched to a gene. The germline gives CDR1 GTSNPN, CDR2 SVGIG (reference sequence). There are 14 residues in the CDR3.

The rearrangement joins TRBV27 to TRBJ1-5; 9 bases map to TRBD1. V dropped 6 bases and J dropped 4; count of bases not matched to a gene: 13. This CDR3 region has 17 residues. Germline CDR1 is MNHEY and CDR2 is SMNVEV (reference sequence). CDR3 protein: CASRGQGSPQWNQPQHF. In DNA form, the CDR3 reads TGTGCCAGCAGGGGACAGGGTAGTCCCCAGTGGAATCAGCCCCAGCATTTT.

This clone was seen just once. The V and J genes are TRBV11-2 and TRBJ1-2; D is ambiguous. The V end was cut by 4 bases, the J end by 2 bases, with 20 bases between. The CDR3 is 17 residues long. Germline lookup yields CDR1 SGHAT and CDR2 FQNNGV. Here the CDR3 reads CASSSYRSESTNYGYTF. Written as DNA, the CDR3 is TGTGCCAGCAGCTCTTACCGGAGTGAGTCGACCAACTATGGCTACACCTTC.

The chain uses TRBV9 and TRBJ2-1; a weak D match, TRBD1 (5 bases). Germline V lookup: CDR1 SGDLS, CDR2 YYNGEE. This CDR3 comprises 14 residues. V was cut by 1 base and J by 4 bases, with 9 bases left in between. The CDR3 region has the DNA TGTGCCAGCAGCGTACAGGGCGGATACAATGAGCAGTTCTTC. This encodes CASSVQGGYNEQFF.

The chain uses TRBV7-9 and TRBJ1-2; D is unclear. V lost 5 bases to trimming and J lost 6 bases, with 13 bases between them. The CDR3 extends over 13 amino acids. Germline CDR1 SEHNR, CDR2 FQNEAQ (reference sequence). The CDR3 region has the DNA TGTGCCAGCAGCGCGGCGACGGGAGATGGCTACACCTTC. This gives the protein CASSAATGDGYTF.

This chain uses TRBV7-2 with TRBJ1-2, with 10 nucleotides matching TRBD1. The germline V gene has CDR1 SGHTA and CDR2 FQGNSA. The CDR3 consists of 18 residues. V was pared by 5 bases and J by 3 bases, with 15 bases of the junction left unmatched. The CDR3 sequence is CASSAPGQGEGSDYGYTF. The CDR3 bases are TGTGCCAGCAGCGCTCCTGGACAGGGGGAAGGTTCGGACTATGGCTACACCTTC.

The chain carries TRBV7-9 and TRBJ2-5; TRBD1 agrees at 8 bases. This CDR3 is 15 amino acids long. Germline V gene sequence: CDR1 SEHNR, CDR2 FQNEAQ (reference sequence). V was pared by 2 bases and J by 4 bases, with 6 bases of the junction left unmatched. CDR3 nucleotide sequence: TGTGCCAGCAGCTTAAGGGAACAGGGGGGAGAGACCCAGTACTTC. This sequence encodes CASSLREQGGETQYF.

The rearrangement uses TRBV5-1 and TRBJ2-1; 12 positions match TRBD2. Germline CDR1 SGHRS, CDR2 YFSETQ. This CDR3 has 14 residues. With 5 bases clipped from V and 6 bases from J, the junction kept 3 bases outside the gene matches. CDR3 loop: CASRLAGGVNEQFF. The CDR3 DNA sequence: TGCGCCAGCAGACTAGCGGGGGGAGTCAATGAGCAGTTCTTC.

This chain links TRBV10-1 with TRBJ1-6; a possible D gene is TRBD1 (5 bases). Trimming removed 5 bases from V and 7 bases from J, with 24 bases in between. In germline, CDR1 is WNHNN, CDR2 SYGVQD (reference sequence). The CDR3 extends over 18 amino acids. The CDR3 reads CASSNVIWGRGGNSPLHF. CDR3 sequence (DNA): TGCGCCAGCAGTAACGTCATATGGGGCCGAGGTGGGAATTCACCCCTCCACTTT.

The rearrangement links TRBV30 to TRBJ2-7; weak D call: TRBD1 (6 bases). V lost 2 bases and J 10 bases, leaving 15 bases between the germline ends. CDR1 and CDR2 (germline): GTSNPN, SVGIG (reference sequence). The CDR3 is 12 amino acids. CDR3 protein: CAWSTSQGVQYF. As DNA, the CDR3 is TGTGCCTGGAGTACTTCACAGGGAGTCCAGTACTTC.

J is TRBJ1-1 and V is TRBV7-9; 11 nucleotides agree with TRBD1. This CDR3 region has 15 residues. The germline V gene encodes CDR1 SEHNR and CDR2 FQNEAQ (reference sequence). V lost 6 bases to trimming and J lost 4 bases; unmatched junction nucleotides: 7. The CDR3 is CASRDPGTGGTEAFF. Here the CDR3 DNA reads TGTGCCAGCAGGGACCCCGGGACAGGGGGCACTGAAGCTTTCTTT.

This clone was seen a single time. The chain employs TRBV7-3 and TRBJ1-5; D may be TRBD1 (6 bases). Germline V gives CDR1 SGHTA, CDR2 FQGTGA. V shed 5 bases and J shed 0 bases, with 11 bases lying between them. The CDR3 covers 15 residues. The CDR3 reads CASSPDRNSNQPQHF. DNA for the CDR3: TGTGCCAGCAGCCCCGACAGGAATAGCAATCAGCCCCAGCATTTT.